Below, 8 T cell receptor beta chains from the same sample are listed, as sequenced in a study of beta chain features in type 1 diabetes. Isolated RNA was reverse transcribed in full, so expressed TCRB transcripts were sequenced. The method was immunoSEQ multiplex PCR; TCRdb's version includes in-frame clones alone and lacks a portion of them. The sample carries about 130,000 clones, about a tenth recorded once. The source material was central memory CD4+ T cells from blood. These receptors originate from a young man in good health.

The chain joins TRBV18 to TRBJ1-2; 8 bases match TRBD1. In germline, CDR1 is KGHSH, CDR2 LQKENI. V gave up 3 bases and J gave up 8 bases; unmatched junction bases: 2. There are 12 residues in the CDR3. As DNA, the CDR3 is TGTGCCAGCTCACCGGACAGGGCAGGCTACACCTTC. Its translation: CASSPDRAGYTF.

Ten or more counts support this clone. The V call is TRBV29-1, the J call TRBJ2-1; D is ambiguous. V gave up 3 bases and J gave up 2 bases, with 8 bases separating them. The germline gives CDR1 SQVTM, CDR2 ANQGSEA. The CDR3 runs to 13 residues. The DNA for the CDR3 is TGCAGCGTTGATTTCCACACCTACAATGAGCAGTTCTTC. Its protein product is CSVDFHTYNEQFF.

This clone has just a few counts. In DNA, the CDR3 is TGTGCCAGTAGTATATATGGAGAGGAGGGTAGGGATACGCAGTATTTT. Translating it yields CASSIYGEEGRDTQYF. The chain joins TRBV19 to TRBJ2-3, with a possible D match to TRBD2 (6 bases). The CDR3 contains 16 residues. Germline V lookup: CDR1 LNHDA, CDR2 SQIVND (reference sequence). Between the trimmed V and J ends, which lost 2 bases and 6 bases, there was a span of 18 bases.

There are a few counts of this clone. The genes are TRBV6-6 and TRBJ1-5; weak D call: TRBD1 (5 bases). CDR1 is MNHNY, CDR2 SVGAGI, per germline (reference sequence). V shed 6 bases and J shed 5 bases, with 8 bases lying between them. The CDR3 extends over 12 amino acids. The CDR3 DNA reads TGTGCCAGCAGGGGGCCAGATCAGCCCCAGCATTTT. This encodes CASRGPDQPQHF.

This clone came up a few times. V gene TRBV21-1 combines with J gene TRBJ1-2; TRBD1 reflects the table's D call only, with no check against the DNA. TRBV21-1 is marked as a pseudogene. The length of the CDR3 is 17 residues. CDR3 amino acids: CASSKAGPGTRQDGYTF. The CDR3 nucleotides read TGTGCCAGCAGCAAAGCGGGCCCCGGGACACGTCAGGATGGCTACACCTTC.

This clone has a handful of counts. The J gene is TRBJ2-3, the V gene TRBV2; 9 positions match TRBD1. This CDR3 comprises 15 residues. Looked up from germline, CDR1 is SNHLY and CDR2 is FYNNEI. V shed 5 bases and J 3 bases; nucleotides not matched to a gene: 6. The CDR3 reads CASSRTGTGTDTQYF. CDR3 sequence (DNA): TGTGCCAGCAGTAGAACCGGGACAGGGACAGATACGCAGTATTTT.

The CDR3 here is CASSRGSGGAYEQYF. Here the CDR3 DNA reads TGTGCCAGCAGCCGAGGAAGCGGGGGGGCGTACGAGCAGTACTTC. V and J are TRBV7-8 and TRBJ2-7; TRBD2 agrees at 10 bases. V lost 5 bases and J lost 4; bases outside the gene matches: 8. Germline values: CDR1 SGHVS, CDR2 FQNEAQ. There are 15 residues in the CDR3.

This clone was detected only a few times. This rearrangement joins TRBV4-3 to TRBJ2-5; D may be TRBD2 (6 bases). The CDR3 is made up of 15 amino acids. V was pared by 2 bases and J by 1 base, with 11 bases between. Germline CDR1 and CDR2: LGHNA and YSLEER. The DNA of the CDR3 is TGCGCCAGCAGCCAACCTCGGGAGCCCCAAGAGACCCAGTACTTC. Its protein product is CASSQPREPQETQYF.